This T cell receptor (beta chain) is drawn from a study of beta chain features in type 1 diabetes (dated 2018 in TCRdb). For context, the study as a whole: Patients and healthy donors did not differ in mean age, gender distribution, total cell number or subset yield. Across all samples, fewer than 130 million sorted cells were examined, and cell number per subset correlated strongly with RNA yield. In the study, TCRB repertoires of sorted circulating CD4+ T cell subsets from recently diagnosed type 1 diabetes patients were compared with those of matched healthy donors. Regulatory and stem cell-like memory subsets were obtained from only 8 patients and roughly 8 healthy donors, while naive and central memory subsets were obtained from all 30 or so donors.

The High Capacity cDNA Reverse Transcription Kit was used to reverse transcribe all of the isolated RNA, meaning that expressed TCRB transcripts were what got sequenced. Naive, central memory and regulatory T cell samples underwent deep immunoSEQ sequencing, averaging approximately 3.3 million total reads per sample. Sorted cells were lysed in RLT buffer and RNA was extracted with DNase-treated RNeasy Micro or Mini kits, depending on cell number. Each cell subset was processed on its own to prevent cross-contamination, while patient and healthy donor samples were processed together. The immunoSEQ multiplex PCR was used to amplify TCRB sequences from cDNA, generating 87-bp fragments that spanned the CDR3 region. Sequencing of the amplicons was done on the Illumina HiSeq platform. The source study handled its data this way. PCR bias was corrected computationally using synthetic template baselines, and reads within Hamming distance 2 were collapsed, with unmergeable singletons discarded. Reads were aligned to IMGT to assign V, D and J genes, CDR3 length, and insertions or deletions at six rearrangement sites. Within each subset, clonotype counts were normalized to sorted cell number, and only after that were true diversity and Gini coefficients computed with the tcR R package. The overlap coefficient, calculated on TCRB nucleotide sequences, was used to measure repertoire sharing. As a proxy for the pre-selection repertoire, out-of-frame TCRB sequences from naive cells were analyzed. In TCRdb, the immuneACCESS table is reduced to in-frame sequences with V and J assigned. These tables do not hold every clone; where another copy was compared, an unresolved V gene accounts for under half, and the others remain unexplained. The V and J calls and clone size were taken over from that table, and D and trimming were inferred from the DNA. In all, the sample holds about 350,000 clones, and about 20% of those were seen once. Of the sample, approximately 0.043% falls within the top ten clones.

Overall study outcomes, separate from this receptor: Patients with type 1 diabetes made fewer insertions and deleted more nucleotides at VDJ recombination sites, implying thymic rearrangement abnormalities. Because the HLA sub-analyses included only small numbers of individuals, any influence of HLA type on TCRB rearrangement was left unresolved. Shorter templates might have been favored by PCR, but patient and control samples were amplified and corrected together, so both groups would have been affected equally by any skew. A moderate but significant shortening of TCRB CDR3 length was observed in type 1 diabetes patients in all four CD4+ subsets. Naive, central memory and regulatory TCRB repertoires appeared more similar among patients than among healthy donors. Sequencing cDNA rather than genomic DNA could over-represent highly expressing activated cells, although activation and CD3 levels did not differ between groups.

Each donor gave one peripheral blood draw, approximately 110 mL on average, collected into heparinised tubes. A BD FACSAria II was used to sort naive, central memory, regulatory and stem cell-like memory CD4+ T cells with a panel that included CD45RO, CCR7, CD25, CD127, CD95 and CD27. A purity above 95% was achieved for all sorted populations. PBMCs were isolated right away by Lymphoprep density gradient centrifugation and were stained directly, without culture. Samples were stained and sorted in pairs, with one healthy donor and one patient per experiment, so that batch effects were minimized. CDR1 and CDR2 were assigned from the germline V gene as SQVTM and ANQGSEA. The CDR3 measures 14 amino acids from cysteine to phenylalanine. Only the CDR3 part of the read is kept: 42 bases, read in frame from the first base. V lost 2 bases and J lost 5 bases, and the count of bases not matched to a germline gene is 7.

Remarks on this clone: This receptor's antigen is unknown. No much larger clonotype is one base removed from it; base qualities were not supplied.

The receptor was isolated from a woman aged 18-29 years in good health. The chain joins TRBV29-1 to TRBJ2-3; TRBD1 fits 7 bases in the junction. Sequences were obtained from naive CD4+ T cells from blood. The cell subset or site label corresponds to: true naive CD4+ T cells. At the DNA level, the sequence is TGCAGCGTTGAAACGGGACAGCAAGGAGATACGCAGTATTTT. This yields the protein CSVETGQQGDTQYF.